A single sample gave rise to the 18 T cell receptor beta chains below, sequenced in a study of blood T cell repertoires in COVID-19. Method: immunoSEQ multiplex PCR; TCRdb's copy keeps in-frame clones and lacks some. The sample records some 240,000 clones, approximately 83% being singletons. Input material: PBMCs or T cells enriched from blood (not recorded which). The source is a man in his fifties or sixties who had recovered from COVID-19.

The V call is TRBV6-5, the J call TRBJ2-7, with D possibly being TRBD2 (5 bases). The CDR3 sequence is 13 residues long. CDR1 is MNHEY and CDR2 is SVGAGI in the germline V gene. Trimming cost V 8 bases and J 3 bases, with 14 bases left between them. The CDR3 DNA is TGTGCCAGCGCCCCCGGGGATTTCTACGAGCAGTACTTC. Translating gives CASAPGDFYEQYF.

The chain has TRBV7-3 and TRBJ2-6; D remains ambiguous. V lost 4 bases to trimming and J lost 0 bases, with 7 bases between them. CDR1 and CDR2 (germline): SGHTA, FQGTGA. The CDR3 is made up of 15 amino acids. The CDR3 DNA sequence: TGTGCCAGCAGCTCGTACACCTCTGGGGCCAACGTCCTGACTTTC. This sequence encodes CASSSYTSGANVLTF.

This rearrangement joins TRBV11-3 to TRBJ2-5, with 8 positions matching TRBD1. J was trimmed by 5 bases and V by 5 bases; bases with no gene match: 1. CDR1 SGHNT and CDR2 YENEEA come from the germline V gene. The CDR3 extends over 12 amino acids. This CDR3 reads CASSRDRETQYF. The CDR3 DNA reads as TGTGCCAGCAGCCGGGACAGGGAGACCCAGTACTTC.

This clone was detected only a few times. This sequence joins TRBV3-1 (or the pseudogene TRBV3-2) and TRBJ1-1; D is unresolved. The CDR3 loop spans 14 amino acids. Trimming removed 2 bases at V and 0 bases at J, with 7 bases between. CDR1 is LGHDT, CDR2 YNNKEL, per germline (reference sequence). For the CDR3, the DNA is TGTGCCAGCAGCCAACCCCCGGTGAACACTGAAGCTTTCTTT. Protein product: CASSQPPVNTEAFF.

This rearrangement joins TRBV5-1 to TRBJ2-1, with D uncertain. V lost 1 base, J lost 0 bases, and 8 bases lay in between. The germline CDR1 and CDR2 sequences are SGHRS and YFSETQ. The CDR3 extends over 15 amino acids. The CDR3 nucleotides read TGCGCCAGCAGCTTGTCAACCAGCTCCTACAATGAGCAGTTCTTC. This encodes CASSLSTSSYNEQFF.

The table lists this clone with a count of one. The chain combines TRBV19 with TRBJ1-1, with D hard to call. CDR3 length: 15 residues. Between the trimmed V and J ends, which lost 7 bases and 0 bases, there was a span of 15 bases. In germline, CDR1 is LNHDA, CDR2 SQIVND (reference sequence). Here the CDR3 DNA reads TGTGCCAGTAACTATTCCCCCCTAATGAACACTGAAGCTTTCTTT. Translated, it gives CASNYSPLMNTEAFF.

This clone was picked up a small number of times. The V and J genes are TRBV23-1 and TRBJ1-5; no firm D call. TRBV23-1 is an ORF for which the function is uncertain. Trimming pared 3 bases from V and 3 bases from J, leaving 6 bases between. There are 13 residues in the CDR3. The CDR3 here is CASSHPVNQPQHF. In DNA, the CDR3 is TGCGCCAGCAGTCATCCGGTCAATCAGCCCCAGCATTTT.

The V and J genes are TRBV30 and TRBJ2-3; 13 bases are shared with TRBD2. The CDR3 sequence is 18 residues long. Unmatched junction bases numbered 12, after V lost 0 bases and J lost 6 bases. In germline, CDR1 is GTSNPN, CDR2 SVGIG (reference sequence). CDR3 protein: CAWSVYTLAGGNRDTQYF. As DNA, the CDR3 is TGTGCCTGGAGTGTCTATACACTAGCGGGGGGGAATAGGGATACGCAGTATTTT.

Written as DNA, the CDR3 is TGTGCCAGCAGCACCGGTTGGACAGAATCTGGAAACACCATATATTTT. Residues: CASSTGWTESGNTIYF. This chain connects TRBV5-8 to TRBJ1-3; tentatively, D is TRBD1 (6 bases). The CDR3 sequence is 16 residues long. V was clipped by 4 bases and J by 1 base, with 15 bases between them. Germline V gene data show CDR1 as SGHTS and CDR2 as YDEGEE.

This chain connects TRBV2 to TRBJ2-7; 9 bases agree with TRBD1. V trimming: 3 bases; J trimming: 3 bases; junction bases outside the gene matches: 6. This CDR3 has 15 residues. CDR1 is SNHLY, CDR2 FYNNEI, per germline. The DNA of the CDR3 is TGTGCCAGCAGTGAGCCAACAGGGGGCCGCTACGAGCAGTACTTC. Protein: CASSEPTGGRYEQYF. The whole variable domain, filled in from reference TRBV2 and TRBJ2-7, reads EPEVTQTPSHQVTQMGQEVILRCVPISNHLYFYWYRQILGQKVEFLVSFYNNEISEKSEIFDDQFSVERPDGSNFTLKIRSTKLEDSAMYFCASSEPTGGRYEQYFGPGTRLTVT.

The chain links TRBV6-5 to TRBJ1-5; 8 nucleotides agree with TRBD1. The CDR3 loop spans 13 amino acids. Germline CDR1 MNHEY, CDR2 SVGAGI. V dropped 10 bases and J dropped 0; count of bases not matched to a gene: 2. In DNA form, the CDR3 reads TGTGCCATCACAGGGGGTAGCAATCAGCCCCAGCATTTT. This gives the protein CAITGGSNQPQHF.

V is TRBV12-5 and J is TRBJ1-4; D remains unclear. This CDR3 region has 14 residues. Germline CDR1 is LGHNT and CDR2 is FRNRAP. Between the trimmed V and J ends, which lost 6 bases and 4 bases, there was a span of 12 bases. CDR3 sequence reads: CASGYGLFNEKLFF. The CDR3, as DNA: TGTGCTAGTGGATACGGACTGTTTAATGAAAAACTGTTTTTT.

This chain links TRBV5-1 with TRBJ2-1, with TRBD1 matching over 8 bases. This CDR3 is built from 15 residues. In germline, CDR1 is SGHRS, CDR2 YFSETQ. The V gene end was trimmed by 2 bases and the J gene end by 6 bases; junction bases not matched to a gene: 7. The DNA for the CDR3 is TGCGCCAGCAGCTTCTCAGGGGGCGCCTCCAATGAGCAGTTCTTC. As protein: CASSFSGGASNEQFF.

V is TRBV19 and J is TRBJ1-2; 11 positions agree with TRBD1. This CDR3 region has 14 residues. Germline CDR1 LNHDA, CDR2 SQIVND (reference sequence). The V gene end was trimmed by 5 bases and the J gene end by 7 bases; junction bases not matched to a gene: 6. The CDR3, as DNA: TGTGCCAGTAGTTTGGACAGGGGGCTTTTTGGCTACACCTTC. It translates to CASSLDRGLFGYTF.

This chain joins TRBV9 and TRBJ1-2; unclear D gene. The CDR3 spans 14 residues. CDR1 SGDLS and CDR2 YYNGEE come from the germline V gene. Trimming left V 6 bases short and J 7 bases short, with 19 bases between. The CDR3 DNA is TGTGCCAGCACCGAGGACTCTACGTCTCGTGGCTACACCTTC. This translates into CASTEDSTSRGYTF.

This sequence joins TRBV6-6 and TRBJ2-2, with D maybe TRBD2 (5 bases). Per germline, CDR1 MNHNY and CDR2 SVGAGI (reference sequence). The CDR3 totals 14 residues. V lost 4 bases and J lost 1, with 7 bases in between. The chain's CDR3 is CASSSSGNTGELFF. The DNA of the CDR3 is TGTGCCAGCAGTTCGAGCGGGAACACCGGGGAGCTGTTTTTT.

This clone is a singleton in its sample. The V gene is TRBV4-1, the J gene TRBJ2-7; 13 nucleotides agree with TRBD2. This CDR3 has 16 residues. V gave up 6 bases and J gave up 4 bases; unmatched junction bases: 9. CDR1 is MGHRA and CDR2 is YSYEKL in the germline V gene. CDR3 region: CASSPGLAGRSYEQYF. In DNA, the CDR3 is TGCGCCAGCAGTCCGGGACTAGCGGGACGATCTTACGAGCAGTACTTC.

This chain links TRBV5-4 with TRBJ2-7; 9 bases are a match to TRBD1. V shed 7 bases, J shed 6 bases, and the junction held 14 bases outside the gene matches. This CDR3 is 15 amino acids long. From germline, CDR1 is SGHNT and CDR2 YYREEE (reference sequence). The CDR3 loop is CASGDRDRVEREQYF. The CDR3 DNA sequence: TGTGCCAGCGGAGACCGGGACAGGGTTGAGCGCGAGCAGTACTTC.